The clone carrying this TCR beta chain was found a few times. The target antigen is unknown. This record belongs to a study of molecular identifiers for immune sequencing clone quantification. General study points: Reportedly, one cell's Jurkat TCR RNA was detected within 1,200,000 naive CD8 cells.

TCRdb passed the PCR reads through MiXCR, listing each CDR3 protein once. The data contain under 650,000 distinct CDR3 sequences, 15% to 20% of them seen just once; the ten biggest clones take up 0.85% to 0.9%. Trimming took 1 base from V and 0 from J, leaving 10 bases between them. CDR3 size: 15 residues. Germline-derived CDR1 and CDR2 are SGHDT and YYEEEE. Sample: naive CD8+ T cells from blood, with Jurkat cell RNA spiked in. Indicated subset: FACS-sorted CD8+CD4-CCR7+CD45RA+ naive T cells. This sequence was found in a human donor in good health. Some libraries in this study had Jurkat cell RNA spiked in. The rearrangement links TRBV5-6 to TRBJ1-1, with D unclear. The CDR3 loop is CASSLSAAMNTEAFF. CDR3 DNA sequence: TGTGCCAGCAGCTTGTCTGCAGCTATGAACACTGAAGCTTTCTTT.